Below are 11 T cell receptor beta chains sequenced from a single sample in a study of cytomegalovirus exposure and HLA in healthy donors. Primers included in the PCR were 60 Vbeta and 13 Jbeta primers. Clones were read by immunoSEQ multiplex PCR, and TCRdb kept only the in-frame ones, dropping some. The sample has under 200,000 clones; 77% are singletons. Sequences were obtained from PBMCs. These receptors all stem from a woman aged 35 to 49 in good health and CMV-seropositive.

The V gene is TRBV2, the J gene TRBJ1-2; tentative D call: TRBD1 (6 bases). Germline V lookup: CDR1 SNHLY, CDR2 FYNNEI. This CDR3 region has 15 residues. The V and J ends lost 7 bases and 4 bases respectively, with 19 bases between them. The CDR3 is CASTLNLWTAYGYTF. CDR3 nucleotides: TGTGCCAGCACTTTAAACCTCTGGACAGCCTATGGCTACACCTTC. The entire variable domain, with the rest obtained from reference TRBV2 and TRBJ1-2, is as follows: EPEVTQTPSHQVTQMGQEVILRCVPISNHLYFYWYRQILGQKVEFLVSFYNNEISEKSEIFDDQFSVERPDGSNFTLKIRSTKLEDSAMYFCASTLNLWTAYGYTFGSGTRLTVV.

The chain links TRBV11-3 to TRBJ2-7, with 11 bases fitting TRBD2. The germline gives CDR1 SGHNT, CDR2 YENEEA. Germline trimming cut 5 bases from V and 4 bases from J; bases unmatched to any gene: 10. This CDR3 is built from 16 residues. The CDR3 is CASSRSLLAGEYEQYF. Here the CDR3 DNA reads TGTGCCAGCAGCCGATCCCTACTAGCGGGAGAGTACGAGCAGTACTTC.

The chain is built from TRBV30 and TRBJ1-4, with a weak D call TRBD1 (6 bases). Deletions cut 4 bases from V and 4 bases from J, with 10 bases between. The germline CDR1 and CDR2 sequences are GTSNPN and SVGIG (reference sequence). The CDR3 extends over 13 amino acids. CDR3 region: CAWKDSYNEKLFF. CDR3 DNA sequence: TGTGCCTGGAAGGACAGCTATAATGAAAAACTGTTTTTT.

The rearrangement joins TRBV6-5 to TRBJ1-2, with TRBD1 as a possible D gene (5 bases). CDR1 and CDR2 (germline): MNHEY, SVGAGI. The CDR3 sequence is 15 residues long. V dropped 2 bases and J dropped 4 bases, with 14 bases sitting between them. The CDR3: CASSYVRGSSYGYTF. The CDR3 nucleotides are TGTGCCAGCAGTTACGTTCGGGGGTCCTCCTATGGCTACACCTTC.

The V gene is TRBV19, the J gene TRBJ2-1, with TRBD2 identical over 10 bases. The CDR3 runs 15 residues. Germline CDR1 reads LNHDA; CDR2 reads SQIVND (reference sequence). J gave up 4 bases and V 5 bases, and 5 bases lay outside the gene matches. CDR3 loop: CASSVTSGDYNEQFF. CDR3 sequence (DNA): TGTGCCAGTAGTGTAACTAGCGGGGATTACAATGAGCAGTTCTTC.

This clone was picked up a small number of times. CDR3 region: CASTLGGQPNEKLFF. In DNA form, the CDR3 reads TGTGCCAGCACCCTAGGGGGTCAGCCTAATGAAAAACTGTTTTTT. The gene calls are TRBV28 and TRBJ1-4; tentatively, D is TRBD1 (6 bases). The CDR3 extends over 15 amino acids. CDR1 is MDHEN, CDR2 SYDVKM, per germline. With 7 bases removed from V and 3 bases from J, the gap between germline ends came to 15 bases. The whole variable domain, filled in from reference TRBV28 and TRBJ1-4, reads DVKVTQSSRYLVKRTGEKVFLECVQDMDHENMFWYRQDPGLGLRLIYFSYDVKMKEKGDIPEGYSVSREKKERFSLILESASTNQTSMYLCASTLGGQPNEKLFFGSGTQLSVL.

The chain carries TRBV14 and TRBJ1-1; no reliable D call. The CDR3 runs 16 residues. Germline V gives CDR1 SGHDN, CDR2 FVKESK. The germline V and J ends were trimmed by 1 base and 2 bases, with 14 bases remaining between them. The CDR3 loop is CASSQGQDYSNTEAFF. The CDR3 nucleotides read TGTGCCAGCAGCCAAGGGCAGGACTATAGCAACACTGAAGCTTTCTTT.

This chain connects TRBV28 to TRBJ1-5; TRBD1 matches at 8 bases. Trimming at V came to 2 bases and at J to 3 bases, leaving 6 bases not matched to a gene. CDR1 is MDHEN, CDR2 SYDVKM, per germline. The CDR3 runs to 16 residues. The CDR3 loop is CASSLVTDRANQPQHF. The CDR3 DNA sequence: TGTGCCAGCAGTTTAGTCACGGACAGGGCCAATCAGCCCCAGCATTTT.

This clone showed up just once. The rearrangement links TRBV7-2 to TRBJ2-1; TRBD2 aligns across 12 bases. Germline V gene data show CDR1 as SGHTA and CDR2 as FQGNSA. Trimming removed 2 bases from V and 9 bases from J; junction bases left unmatched: 8. CDR3 size: 16 residues. This CDR3 is CASSLTRTSGVGEQFF. The CDR3 DNA follows: TGTGCCAGCAGCTTAACAAGGACTAGCGGGGTAGGTGAGCAGTTCTTC.

The chain is built from TRBV19 and TRBJ2-2; 7 bases match TRBD2. This CDR3 has 18 amino acids. The germline V gene encodes CDR1 LNHDA and CDR2 SQIVND (reference sequence). The junction had 13 bases not matched to a gene; V was cut back by 0 bases and J by 6 bases. CDR3 protein: CASSIEGLRTSFAGELFF. In DNA form, the CDR3 reads TGTGCCAGTAGTATAGAGGGGTTGAGGACTAGTTTCGCCGGGGAGCTGTTTTTT.

The genes are TRBV7-8 and TRBJ1-2; 8 bases are a match to TRBD1. The CDR3 is 15 residues long. The V segment lost 1 base and the J segment 8 bases; nucleotides outside the gene matches: 9. In germline, CDR1 is SGHVS, CDR2 FQNEAQ. CDR3 sequence reads: CASSLVVRGLGGYTF. For the CDR3, the DNA is TGTGCCAGCAGCTTAGTTGTCAGGGGGCTGGGGGGCTACACCTTC.